This T cell receptor beta chain was profiled in a study of pediatric ulcerative colitis. Study outcomes and limitations: Rectal pinch biopsies may have included blood-derived T cells, especially in patients with overt colitis. All ulcerative colitis patients, but no controls, carried two rectal clonotypes.

This clone was found a few times. Its cognate antigen is unknown. CDR3 length: 13 amino acids. The V gene's germline CDR1 is MNHEY and CDR2 SMNVEV (reference sequence). Trimming removed 8 bases at V and 14 bases at J, with 19 bases between. One to two pinch biopsies were taken from the rectum during colonoscopy. Profiled with immunoSEQ multiplex PCR; TCRdb holds only in-frame clones, not every one. The sample records approximately 15,000 clones, approximately 74% being singletons. Source material: gut tissue. The rearrangement joins TRBV27 to TRBJ1-6; no reliable D call. The TCR sequence derives from a girl between 5 and 17 years old with moderate ulcerative colitis. The CDR3 here is CASLETNSYALHF. The CDR3 nucleotides read TGTGCCAGCTTGGAGACAAACTCCTATGCCCTCCACTTT.